This entry is about one T cell receptor (beta chain). cDNA came from about 0.46 to 1 ug RNA primed by random hexamers. A single record per CDR3 protein comes from TCRdb applying MiXCR to the immunoSEQ multiplex PCR reads. The repertoire holds over 95,000 distinct CDR3 sequences, approximately 91% seen once, with 0.11% to 0.15% in the top ten. This sample was taken from a study of CD8 T cells in Susac syndrome. This CDR3 region has 14 residues. The germline V gene has CDR1 SGDLS and CDR2 YYNGEE. Deletions cut 0 bases from V and 2 bases from J, with 9 bases between. The TCR sequence derives from a human donor in good health. The chain joins TRBV9 to TRBJ2-7; D gene uncertain. Sequencing was done on a sample of CD4+ T cells from PBMCs. Written as DNA, the CDR3 is TGTGCCAGCAGCGTAGCGGGTGGCACCTACGAGCAGTACTTC. It is translated as CASSVAGGTYEQYF.